Sequencing of this T cell receptor (beta chain) was carried out in a study of radiation and T cells in renal cell carcinoma. Study-level results: Baseline intratumoral clonotype presence is unknown without pretreatment biopsies.

Time point in this sample: baseline pretreatment blood. Treatment given: 15 Gy SBRT to primary tumor, nephrectomy 4 weeks later. Radiation-treated patients gave blood at baseline, week 2 and week 4. This CDR3 contains 14 residues. V was pared by 2 bases and J by 2 bases, with 10 bases between. Germline V CDR1 and CDR2: SGHAT, FQNNGV. TCRdb's copy holds only in-frame clones and misses some; the assay was immunoSEQ multiplex PCR. The repertoire includes about 140,000 clones, roughly 83% of them detected once, and roughly 23% sits in the top ten. Comment on this clone: The antigen is undetermined.

The sequence was obtained from a woman between 50 and 59 years old with renal cell carcinoma. The rearrangement links TRBV11-2 to TRBJ2-7; D might be TRBD1 (5 bases). Sequencing used blood, obtained from a patient whose treatment included radiotherapy and nephrectomy. CDR3 DNA: TGTGCCAGCAGCTTAATAGGGGCGGCCTACGAGCAGTACTTC. Translation gives CASSLIGAAYEQYF.